The 5 T cell receptor beta chains reported below all come from one sample, sequenced in a study of blood T cell repertoires in COVID-19. Sequencing was performed with immunoSEQ multiplex PCR; in TCRdb, only in-frame clones are kept and a portion is missing. The sample includes about 220,000 clones, about 85% of them seen just once. Specimen: PBMCs or T cells enriched from blood (not recorded which). All receptors derive from a woman aged 25 to 39 who had recovered from COVID-19.

The CDR3 here is CASSTRRLAGGGETQYF. CDR3 in DNA: TGTGCCAGCAGTACCCGCCGACTAGCGGGAGGGGGAGAGACCCAGTACTTC. The chain links TRBV6-2 or TRBV6-3 to TRBJ2-5, with TRBD2 matching 14 bases. The V segment lost 5 bases and the J segment 4 bases; nucleotides outside the gene matches: 9. CDR1 is MNHEY, CDR2 SVGEGT, per germline. The CDR3 length is 17 residues.

J is TRBJ1-4 and V is TRBV23-1; 10 bases line up with TRBD1. TRBV23-1 is recorded as an ORF, its role being uncertain. V gave up 3 bases and J gave up 5 bases; unmatched junction bases: 12. The length of the CDR3 is 18 residues. As DNA, the CDR3 is TGCGCCAGCAGTCAGGGCCCTCGCGGGACAGGGGAAAATGAAAAACTGTTTTTT. Its protein product is CASSQGPRGTGENEKLFF.

V usage is TRBV9 and J usage is TRBJ1-2, with 11 bases lining up with TRBD1. V shed 0 bases and J 4 bases; nucleotides not matched to a gene: 2. CDR3 length equals 15 residues. Looked up from germline, CDR1 is SGDLS and CDR2 is YYNGEE. The CDR3, as DNA: TGTGCCAGCAGCGTAGGGGACAGGGGGAGCTATGGCTACACCTTC. This encodes CASSVGDRGSYGYTF. The variable domain in full, completed from reference TRBV9 and TRBJ1-2, reads DSGVTQTPKHLITATGQRVTLRCSPRSGDLSVYWYQQSLDQGLQFLIQYYNGEERAKGNILERFSAQQFPDLHSELNLSSLELGDSALYFCASSVGDRGSYGYTFGSGTRLTVV.

CDR3 bases: TGTGCCAGTAGTATCGGGAATCAGAAAAAACTGTTTTTT. Translating it yields CASSIGNQKKLFF. The chain combines TRBV19 with TRBJ1-4; D remains ambiguous. Looked up from germline, CDR1 is LNHDA and CDR2 is SQIVND (reference sequence). CDR3 length: 13 amino acids. Trimming removed 3 bases from V and 9 bases from J, with 11 bases in between.

This clone appeared once. The V call is TRBV19, the J call TRBJ1-2, with a weak D call TRBD1 (6 bases). CDR1 and CDR2 from the germline V gene are LNHDA and SQIVND (reference sequence). This CDR3 is built from 15 residues. V lost 6 bases, J lost 8 bases, and 22 bases lay in between. The CDR3, as DNA: TGTGCCAGTAGGGAGAAACAGGGCCATTTGGGAGGCTACACCTTC. Translating it yields CASREKQGHLGGYTF.